The present entry profiles one T cell receptor (beta chain) with its context. Its antigen is not known. Investigators profiled TCR beta VDJ and CDR3 from genomic DNA template. TCRdb redid the calling of the reads with MiXCR, one entry per CDR3 protein. The sample has roughly 38,000 distinct CDR3 sequences, 76% seen once. Germline V lookup: CDR1 MGHDK, CDR2 SYGVNS. V was pared by 4 bases and J by 4 bases, with 16 bases between. This CDR3 spans 15 amino acids. The data are from a study of CD8+CD57+ T cells in acquired aplastic anemia. As for the study in general: DNA from sorted CD4+ and CD8+ cells averaged approximately 3.2 ug. Findings and limits, study-wide: Roughly 27 shared CD8+ CDR3s appeared highly expressed within patients' immunodominant clones.

The V call is TRBV25-1, the J call TRBJ1-1; D perhaps matches TRBD1 (5 bases). The receptor comes from a human donor in good health, serving as a control. Input material: sorted CD4+, CD8+, or CD8+CD57+ T cells (not recorded which) from PBMCs. This chain's CDR3 is CASSAWEQASTEAFF. The CDR3 DNA sequence: TGTGCCAGCAGTGCGTGGGAACAGGCGAGCACTGAAGCTTTCTTT.